A selection of T cell receptor beta chains follows, all from one sample in a study of blood T cells in healthy people across ages. MiXCR was run by TCRdb on the 5' RACE reads, yielding one entry per CDR3 protein. The sample lists roughly 930,000 distinct CDR3 sequences; around 49% were seen once. Sequencing was done on a sample of blood. The source of these receptors is a man aged 25 to 40 in good health. The CDR3 runs from the conserved cysteine through the conserved F or W. The D gene is left open where the match is weak. The size of a clone is reported for some rows only, either as once, few or many, or as a class for expanded clones.

V	J	size	D	CDR3
TRBV29-1	TRBJ1-1	once	-	CSVEETGEAFF
TRBV20-1	TRBJ2-5	-	-	CSEGSPQTKGEQYF
TRBV20-1	-	-	-	CSAIKGDTYEQYF
TRBV4-3	TRBJ1-2	-	-	CASSQEAHANYGYTF
TRBV20-1	TRBJ1-5	-	TRBD1	CSATAGTARNQPQHF
TRBV3-1	TRBJ2-7	few	-	CASSQDLTRTYEQYF
TRBV30	TRBJ1-1	-	-	CARAQGNTEAFF
TRBV4-1	TRBJ2-1	once	TRBD2	CASSQDGASGVNEQFF
TRBV20-1	TRBJ2-3	few	-	CSARDSSRFTDTQYF
TRBV15	TRBJ2-1	once	TRBD1	CATTTGVREQFF
TRBV28	TRBJ2-1	-	TRBD2	CASSSETSGEFDNEQFF
TRBV6-1	TRBJ2-7	few	-	CASSEYKGVGEQYF
TRBV4-1	TRBJ2-3	-	TRBD1	CASGSGQGTDTQYF
TRBV7-9	TRBJ1-5	-	-	CAGKCQPQHF
TRBV7-9	TRBJ2-1	-	-	CASSWGIVGNEQFF
TRBV7-2	TRBJ2-3	many	-	CASSAGSTDTQYF
TRBV4-2	TRBJ1-5	few	-	CASSQNNQPQHF
TRBV29-1	TRBJ2-1	once	-	CSVEVPIYNEQFF
TRBV20-1	TRBJ2-1	-	-	CSAPGTYRSYNEQFF
TRBV7-2	TRBJ1-1	-	-	CASSIWGAPGVSEAFF
TRBV12-3/TRBV12-4	TRBJ2-5	-	-	CASSSTKETQYF
TRBV20-1	TRBJ1-2	-	TRBD1	CSANTPGQGANYGYTF
TRBV13	TRBJ1-3	-	-	CASSLGWGANTIYF
TRBV2	TRBJ2-1	-	-	CASSEALGWSEQFF
TRBV5-1	TRBJ2-7	-	-	CASSTDSTKYEQYF
TRBV7-8	TRBJ2-3	-	TRBD2	CASSPLRERGAQYF
TRBV4-3	TRBJ2-3	-	-	CASSQEVLLDEQYF
TRBV20-1	-	many	-	CSARDADTVKTQYF
TRBV2	TRBJ2-3	-	TRBD1	CASRATGSSTDTQYF
TRBV5-6	TRBJ2-7	few	-	CASSFQREQYF
TRBV6-1	TRBJ2-7	-	-	CASEGPAPEQYF
TRBV20-1	TRBJ2-7	few	-	CSANRQERTYEQYF